What follows are 7 T cell receptor beta chains derived from one specimen sequenced in a study of cytomegalovirus exposure and HLA in healthy donors. The PCR used 60 Vbeta and 13 Jbeta primers. Sequenced by immunoSEQ multiplex PCR; TCRdb stores in-frame clones only, minus some. The sample holds 110,000 to 150,000 clones, 60% to 85% seen once. Sequenced sample: PBMCs. These receptors were taken from a man in his thirties or forties in good health and CMV-seronegative.

This clone was detected once. Distinct nucleotide sequences in the sample also encode this CDR3. The V gene is TRBV2, the J gene TRBJ1-5, with unresolved D. Germline V gives CDR1 SNHLY, CDR2 FYNNEI. CDR3 length: 14 amino acids. Trimming left V 4 bases short and J 1 base short, with 8 bases between. The CDR3 sequence is CASSGRGSNQPQHF. In DNA, the CDR3 is TGTGCCAGCAGTGGAAGAGGGAGCAATCAGCCCCAGCATTTT.

The chain recombines TRBV11-2 with TRBJ2-7, with a tentative D call TRBD1 (5 bases). Trimming took off 1 base at V and 4 bases at J, with 14 bases between the two ends. The CDR3 runs 15 residues. Per the germline V gene, CDR1 is SGHAT and CDR2 is FQNNGV. CDR3 nucleotide sequence: TGTGCCAGCAGCTTAGTGCAGGGCAAGTGGTACGAGCAGTACTTC. It specifies CASSLVQGKWYEQYF.

The chain recombines TRBV9 with TRBJ2-7, with 11 nucleotides matching TRBD2. Per germline, CDR1 SGDLS and CDR2 YYNGEE. J lost 7 bases, V lost 2 bases, and 8 bases had no gene match. This CDR3 contains 15 residues. Here the CDR3 reads CASSVGSGGAREQYF. The CDR3 DNA sequence: TGTGCCAGCAGCGTCGGTAGCGGGGGGGCGAGAGAGCAGTACTTC.

The chain employs TRBV19 and TRBJ1-4; 8 bases are a match to TRBD1. CDR3 length: 14 amino acids. Trimming at V came to 5 bases and at J to 5 bases, leaving 4 bases not matched to a gene. The germline V gene has CDR1 LNHDA and CDR2 SQIVND (reference sequence). CDR3 in amino acids: CASSVDRANEKLFF. CDR3 coding DNA: TGTGCCAGTAGTGTGGACAGGGCGAATGAAAAACTGTTTTTT. Based on the CDR3 plus reference TRBV19 and TRBJ1-4, the full variable domain is DGGITQSPKYLFRKEGQNVTLSCEQNLNHDAMYWYRQDPGQGLRLIYYSQIVNDFQKGDIAEGYSVSREKKESFPLTVTSAQKNPTAFYLCASSVDRANEKLFFGSGTQLSVL.

The gene calls are TRBV28 and TRBJ1-4, with D possibly being TRBD1 (5 bases). The CDR3 covers 13 residues. Trimming took off 2 bases at V and 14 bases at J, with 15 bases between the two ends. Germline assignment: CDR1 MDHEN and CDR2 SYDVKM. CDR3 region: CASSLNPSKGLFF. The CDR3 DNA sequence: TGTGCCAGCAGTTTAAATCCCTCCAAGGGGCTGTTTTTT.

The gene calls are TRBV28 and TRBJ1-1; the D gene is possibly TRBD1 (5 bases). V was trimmed by 7 bases and J by 5 bases, leaving 23 bases between them. CDR1 is MDHEN, CDR2 SYDVKM, per germline. This CDR3 has 16 residues. This chain's CDR3 is CASTRPARDPKTEAFF. CDR3 DNA sequence: TGTGCCAGCACTCGTCCCGCCAGGGATCCGAAGACTGAAGCTTTCTTT.

The V gene is TRBV6-5, the J gene TRBJ1-2, with D uncertain. CDR3 length: 14 amino acids. V dropped 4 bases and J dropped 4 bases, with 13 bases sitting between them. Looked up from germline, CDR1 is MNHEY and CDR2 is SVGAGI. The CDR3 sequence is CASSSRRSAYGYTF. The CDR3 DNA sequence: TGTGCCAGCAGTTCCCGGAGATCGGCCTATGGCTACACCTTC.